This T cell receptor beta chain is from a study of blood T cell repertoires in COVID-19. Study overall: T cells, B-cell-depleted T cells, or PBMCs supplied cDNA or gDNA.

The participants were between about 18 and 90 years old and came from under 25 US areas. Under the authors' procedure: Amplified reference gene primers provided the basis for estimating nucleated cell counts. Produced via immunoSEQ multiplex PCR; TCRdb's table is partial and in-frame only. The V and J calls and clone size are taken from that table; D and trimming were inferred from the DNA. The repertoire holds approximately 340,000 clones, about 89% seen once, with just over 0.85% in the top ten. Deletions cut 7 bases from V and 6 bases from J, with 9 bases between. Germline lookup yields CDR1 SQVTM and CDR2 ANQGSEA. The CDR3 spans 10 residues.

The chain couples TRBV29-1 to TRBJ1-1; no definite D call. The sequenced sample was PBMCs or T cells enriched from blood (not recorded which). This receptor was obtained from a woman in her 40s who had been exposed to COVID-19. CDR3: CSATGPEAFF. CDR3 DNA: TGCAGCGCCACTGGGCCTGAAGCTTTCTTT.